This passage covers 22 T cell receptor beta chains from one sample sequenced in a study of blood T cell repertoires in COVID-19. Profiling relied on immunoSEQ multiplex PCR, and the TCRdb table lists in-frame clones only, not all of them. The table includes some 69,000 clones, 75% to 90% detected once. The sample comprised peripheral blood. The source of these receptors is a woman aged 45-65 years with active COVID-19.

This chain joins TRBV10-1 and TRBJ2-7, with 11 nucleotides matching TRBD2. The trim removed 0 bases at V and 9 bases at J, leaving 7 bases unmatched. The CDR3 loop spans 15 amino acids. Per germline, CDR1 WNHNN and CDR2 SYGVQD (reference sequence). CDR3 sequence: CASSESTSGSVVQYF. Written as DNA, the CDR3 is TGCGCCAGCAGTGAGTCAACTAGCGGGAGTGTGGTGCAGTACTTC.

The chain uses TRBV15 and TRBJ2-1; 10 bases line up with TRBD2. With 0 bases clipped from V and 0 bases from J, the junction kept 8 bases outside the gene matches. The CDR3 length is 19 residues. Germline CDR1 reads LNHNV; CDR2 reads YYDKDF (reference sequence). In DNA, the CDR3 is TGTGCCACCAGCAGAGATCGGGCTAGCGGGAGTTCCTCCTACAATGAGCAGTTCTTC. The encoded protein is CATSRDRASGSSSYNEQFF.

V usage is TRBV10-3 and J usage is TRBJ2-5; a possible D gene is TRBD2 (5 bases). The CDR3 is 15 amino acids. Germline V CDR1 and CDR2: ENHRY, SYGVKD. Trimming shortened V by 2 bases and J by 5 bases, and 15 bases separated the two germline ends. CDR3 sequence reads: CAISEVGAPGETQYF. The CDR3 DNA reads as TGTGCCATCAGTGAGGTGGGAGCACCCGGGGAGACCCAGTACTTC.

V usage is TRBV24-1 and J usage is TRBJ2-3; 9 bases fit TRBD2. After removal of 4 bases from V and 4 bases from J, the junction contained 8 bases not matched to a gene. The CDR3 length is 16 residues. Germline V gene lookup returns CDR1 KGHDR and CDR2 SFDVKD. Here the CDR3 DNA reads TGTGCCACCAGTGACGGTTCTAGCGGGGTGGCAGATACGCAGTATTTT. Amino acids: CATSDGSSGVADTQYF.

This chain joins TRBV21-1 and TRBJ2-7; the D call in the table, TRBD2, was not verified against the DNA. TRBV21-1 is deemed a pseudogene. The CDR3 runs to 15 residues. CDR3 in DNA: TGTGCCAGCAGCAAAGCTGGACTACCTACGTGGGAGCAGTACTTC. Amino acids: CASSKAGLPTWEQYF.

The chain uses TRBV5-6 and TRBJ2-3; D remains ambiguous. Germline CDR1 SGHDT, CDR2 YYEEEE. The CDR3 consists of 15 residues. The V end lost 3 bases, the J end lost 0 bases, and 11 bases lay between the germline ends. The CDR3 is CASSSPGYSTDTQYF. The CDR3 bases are TGTGCCAGCAGCTCCCCCGGGTATAGCACAGATACGCAGTATTTT.

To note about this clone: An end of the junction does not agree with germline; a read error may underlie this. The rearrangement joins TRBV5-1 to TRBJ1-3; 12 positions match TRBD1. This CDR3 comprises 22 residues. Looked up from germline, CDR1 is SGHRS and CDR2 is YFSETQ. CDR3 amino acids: CASTLTITTGTGGYSSGNTIYF. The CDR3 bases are TGCGCCAGCACCTTGACGATTACGACCGGGACAGGGGGCTACAGCTCTGGAAACACCATATATTTT. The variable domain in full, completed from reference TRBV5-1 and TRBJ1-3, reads KAGVTQTPRYLIKTRGQQVTLSCSPISGHRSVSWYQQTPGQGLQFLFEYFSETQRNKGNFPGRFSGRQFSNSRSEMNVSTLELGDSALYLCASTLTITTGTGGYSSGNTIYFGEGSWLTVV.

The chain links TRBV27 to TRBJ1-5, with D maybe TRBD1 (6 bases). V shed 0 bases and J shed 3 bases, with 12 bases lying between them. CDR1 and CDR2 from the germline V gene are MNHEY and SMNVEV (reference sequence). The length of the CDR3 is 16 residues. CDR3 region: CASSLSTPGDNQPQHF. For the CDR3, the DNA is TGTGCCAGCAGTTTATCGACTCCAGGGGACAATCAGCCCCAGCATTTT.

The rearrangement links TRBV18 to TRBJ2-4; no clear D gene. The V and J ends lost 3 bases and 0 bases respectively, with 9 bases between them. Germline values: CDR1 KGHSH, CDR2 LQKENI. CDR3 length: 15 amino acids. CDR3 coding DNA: TGTGCCAGCTCACCCGAGGAATTAGCCAAAAACATTCAGTACTTC. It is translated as CASSPEELAKNIQYF.

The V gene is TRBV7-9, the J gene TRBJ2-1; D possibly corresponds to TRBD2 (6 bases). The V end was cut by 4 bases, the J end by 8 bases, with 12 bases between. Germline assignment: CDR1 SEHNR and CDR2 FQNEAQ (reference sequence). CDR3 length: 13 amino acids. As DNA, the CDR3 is TGTGCCAGCAGCTCTGCTGGGGAGGATGAGCAGTTCTTC. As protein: CASSSAGEDEQFF.

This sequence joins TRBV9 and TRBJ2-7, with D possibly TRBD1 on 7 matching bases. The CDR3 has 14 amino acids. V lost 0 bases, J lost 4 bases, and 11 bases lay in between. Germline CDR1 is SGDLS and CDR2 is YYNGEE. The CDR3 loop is CASSVDSGGYEQYF. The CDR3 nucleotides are TGTGCCAGCAGCGTAGACTCAGGGGGGTACGAGCAGTACTTC.

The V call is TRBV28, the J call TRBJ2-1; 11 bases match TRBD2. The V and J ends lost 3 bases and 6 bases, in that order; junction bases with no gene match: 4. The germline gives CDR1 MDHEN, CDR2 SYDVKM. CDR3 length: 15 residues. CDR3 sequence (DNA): TGTGCCAGCAGTTTCCCACTAGCGGGAGTCAATGAGCAGTTCTTC. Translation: CASSFPLAGVNEQFF.

In DNA, the CDR3 is TGTGCCATCAGTGAGTCGGGTTACAGGGCGCCGGCTTTCTTT. Encoded protein: CAISESGYRAPAFF. V usage is TRBV10-3 and J usage is TRBJ1-1; perhaps TRBD1 as D (6 bases). V gave up 0 bases and J gave up 11 bases, with 16 bases separating them. Germline CDR1 ENHRY, CDR2 SYGVKD. There are 14 residues in the CDR3.

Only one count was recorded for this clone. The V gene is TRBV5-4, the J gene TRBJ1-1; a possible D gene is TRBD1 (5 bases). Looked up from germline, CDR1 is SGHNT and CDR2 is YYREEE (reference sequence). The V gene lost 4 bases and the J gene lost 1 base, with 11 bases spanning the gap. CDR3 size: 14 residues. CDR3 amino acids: CASSPAGQNTEAFF. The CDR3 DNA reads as TGTGCCAGCAGCCCCGCCGGACAGAACACTGAAGCTTTCTTT.

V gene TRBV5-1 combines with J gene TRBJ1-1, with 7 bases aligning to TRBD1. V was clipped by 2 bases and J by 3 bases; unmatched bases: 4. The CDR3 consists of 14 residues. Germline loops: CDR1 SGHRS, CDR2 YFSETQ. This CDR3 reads CASSFEQGDTEAFF. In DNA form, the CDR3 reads TGCGCCAGCAGCTTTGAGCAGGGGGACACTGAAGCTTTCTTT.

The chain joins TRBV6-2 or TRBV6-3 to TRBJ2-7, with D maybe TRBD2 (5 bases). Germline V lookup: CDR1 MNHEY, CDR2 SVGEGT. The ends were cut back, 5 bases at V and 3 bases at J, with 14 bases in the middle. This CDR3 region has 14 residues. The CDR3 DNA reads TGTGCCAGCAGTACACTAGTAAACAACTACGAGCAGTACTTC. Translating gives CASSTLVNNYEQYF.

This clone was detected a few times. The DNA for the CDR3 is TGCGCCAGCAGCCAAGTGGGGGGGCGTGAGCAGTTCTTC. This gives the protein CASSQVGGREQFF. The V call is TRBV4-1, the J call TRBJ2-1; D perhaps matches TRBD2 (7 bases). CDR1 is MGHRA and CDR2 is YSYEKL in the germline V gene. Between the trimmed V and J ends, which lost 1 base and 9 bases, there was a span of 10 bases. CDR3 length equals 13 residues.

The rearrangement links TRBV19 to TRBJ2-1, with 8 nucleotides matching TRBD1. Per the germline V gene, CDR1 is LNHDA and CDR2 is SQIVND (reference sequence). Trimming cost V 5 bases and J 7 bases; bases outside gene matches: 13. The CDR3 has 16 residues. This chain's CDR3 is CASSQTGALGINEQFF. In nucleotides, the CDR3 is TGTGCCAGTAGTCAGACAGGGGCCCTCGGGATAAATGAGCAGTTCTTC. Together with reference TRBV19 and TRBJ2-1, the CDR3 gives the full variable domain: DGGITQSPKYLFRKEGQNVTLSCEQNLNHDAMYWYRQDPGQGLRLIYYSQIVNDFQKGDIAEGYSVSREKKESFPLTVTSAQKNPTAFYLCASSQTGALGINEQFFGPGTRLTVL.

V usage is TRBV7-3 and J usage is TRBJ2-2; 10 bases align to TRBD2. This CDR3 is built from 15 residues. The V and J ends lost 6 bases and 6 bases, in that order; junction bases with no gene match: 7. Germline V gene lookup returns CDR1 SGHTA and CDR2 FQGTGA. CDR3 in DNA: TGTGCCAGCAGTCCTAGCGGGAGTACTTCCGGGGAGCTGTTTTTT. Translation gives CASSPSGSTSGELFF.

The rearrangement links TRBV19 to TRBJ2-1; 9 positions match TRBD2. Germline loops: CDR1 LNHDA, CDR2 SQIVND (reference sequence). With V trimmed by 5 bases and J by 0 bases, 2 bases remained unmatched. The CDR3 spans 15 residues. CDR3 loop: CASSLSGSSYNEQFF. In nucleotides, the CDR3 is TGTGCCAGTAGTCTTAGCGGGAGCTCCTACAATGAGCAGTTCTTC.

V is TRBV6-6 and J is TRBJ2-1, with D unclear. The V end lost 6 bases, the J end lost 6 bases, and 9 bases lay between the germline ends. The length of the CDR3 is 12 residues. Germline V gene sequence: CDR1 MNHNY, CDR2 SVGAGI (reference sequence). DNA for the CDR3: TGTGCCAGCAGCCGCTACCCCAATGAGCAGTTCTTC. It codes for CASSRYPNEQFF.

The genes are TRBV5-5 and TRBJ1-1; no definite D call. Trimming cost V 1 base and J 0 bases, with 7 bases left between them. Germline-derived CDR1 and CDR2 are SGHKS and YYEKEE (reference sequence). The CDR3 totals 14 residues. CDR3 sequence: CASSLTAMNTEAFF. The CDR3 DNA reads TGTGCCAGCAGCTTGACAGCAATGAACACTGAAGCTTTCTTT. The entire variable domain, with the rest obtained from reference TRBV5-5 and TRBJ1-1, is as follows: DAGVTQSPTHLIKTRGQQVTLRCSPISGHKSVSWYQQVLGQGPQFIFQYYEKEERGRGNFPDRFSARQFPNYSSELNVNALLLGDSALYLCASSLTAMNTEAFFGQGTRLTVV.